The clone carrying this TCR beta chain has more than one count but fewer than ten. Its specificity is unknown. Second-dose intervals near 4 or 12 weeks were combined. The table came from immunoSEQ multiplex PCR; TCRdb's copy has only in-frame clones and leaves some out. This table has 70,000 to 100,000 clones, 90% to 95% appearing once. CDR3 size: 15 residues. Trimming removed 3 bases at V and 3 bases at J, with 15 bases between. Germline V CDR1 and CDR2: MRHNA, SNTAGT. The sample comes from a study of T cell responses to AZD1222 COVID-19 vaccine. General observations from the study: Recipients of AZD1222 seropositive at baseline numbered only 5 to 7. Clonal diversity may have been underestimated in mostly white British donors.

The chain recombines TRBV6-4 with TRBJ2-7, with D possibly called TRBD1 or TRBD2 (5 bases each). Sequencing was performed on peripheral blood, taken 28 days after the second AZD1222 dose. This TCR was recovered from an adult who received the AZD1222 COVID-19 vaccine. The CDR3 nucleotides are TGTGCCAGCAGTGAACGAGGGGATGGTGGCTACGAGCAGTACTTC. Amino acids: CASSERGDGGYEQYF.